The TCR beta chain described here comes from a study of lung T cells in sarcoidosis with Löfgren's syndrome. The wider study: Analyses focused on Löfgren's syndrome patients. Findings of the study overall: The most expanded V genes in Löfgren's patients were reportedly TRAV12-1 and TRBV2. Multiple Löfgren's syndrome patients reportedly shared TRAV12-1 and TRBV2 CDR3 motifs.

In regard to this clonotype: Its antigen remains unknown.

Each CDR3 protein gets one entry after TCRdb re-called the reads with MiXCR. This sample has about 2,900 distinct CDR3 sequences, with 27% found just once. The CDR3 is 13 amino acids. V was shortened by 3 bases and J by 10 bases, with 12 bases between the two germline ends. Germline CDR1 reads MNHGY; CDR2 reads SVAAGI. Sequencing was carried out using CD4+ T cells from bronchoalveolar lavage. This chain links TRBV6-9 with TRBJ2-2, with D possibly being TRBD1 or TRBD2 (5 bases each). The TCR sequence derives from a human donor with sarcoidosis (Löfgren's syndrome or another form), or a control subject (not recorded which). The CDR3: CASSYVEGKELFF. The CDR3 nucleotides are TGTGCCAGCAGTTACGTTGAGGGGAAGGAGCTGTTTTTT.